These 8 T cell receptor beta chains came from one sample sequenced in a study of blood T cell repertoires in COVID-19. TCRdb keeps only in-frame clones here, not all; method: immunoSEQ multiplex PCR. The table has some 250,000 clones, approximately 90% seen once. The sequenced material came from PBMCs or T cells enriched from blood (not recorded which). Receptors were obtained from a human donor in a cohort exposed to, infected with or recovered from COVID-19 (not recorded which). The donor label of this sample is uncertain.

The chain employs TRBV2 and TRBJ1-4; D is unclear. The CDR3 sequence is 15 residues long. The germline gives CDR1 SNHLY, CDR2 FYNNEI. Trimming pared 7 bases from V and 4 bases from J, leaving 16 bases between. For the CDR3, the DNA is TGTGCCAGCACTCCCGCAGTTACAGATAATGAAAAACTGTTTTTT. This gives the protein CASTPAVTDNEKLFF. Full variable domain (missing parts from reference TRBV2 and TRBJ1-4): EPEVTQTPSHQVTQMGQEVILRCVPISNHLYFYWYRQILGQKVEFLVSFYNNEISEKSEIFDDQFSVERPDGSNFTLKIRSTKLEDSAMYFCASTPAVTDNEKLFFGSGTQLSVL.

The rearrangement links TRBV6-1 to TRBJ2-7; possibly TRBD1 for D (6 bases). This CDR3 has 13 amino acids. Trimming left V 0 bases short and J 9 bases short, with 12 bases between. Germline CDR1 MNHNS, CDR2 SASEGT. CDR3 nucleotide sequence: TGTGCCAGCAGTGAAGCAGGGGGTGTTTTGCAGTACTTC. Its protein product is CASSEAGGVLQYF.

The chain joins TRBV9 to TRBJ2-7; D is possibly TRBD1 (6 bases). The V end was cut by 3 bases, the J end by 2 bases, with 9 bases between. Per germline, CDR1 SGDLS and CDR2 YYNGEE. CDR3 size: 13 residues. The CDR3 nucleotides are TGTGCCAGCAGCGGCGACAGGCCCTACGAGCAGTACTTC. Its protein is CASSGDRPYEQYF.

The chain combines TRBV18 with TRBJ1-1; 8 nucleotides match TRBD1. Trimming removed 0 bases from V and 2 bases from J; junction bases left unmatched: 2. CDR3 size: 15 residues. Germline loops: CDR1 KGHSH, CDR2 LQKENI. For the CDR3, the DNA is TGTGCCAGCTCACCACCCCAGGGGGCCAACACTGAAGCTTTCTTT. Translating it yields CASSPPQGANTEAFF.

This chain joins TRBV19 and TRBJ1-2, with 7 bases that match TRBD1. The CDR3 length is 15 residues. Germline V gene data show CDR1 as LNHDA and CDR2 as SQIVND (reference sequence). V was clipped by 5 bases and J by 2 bases; unmatched bases: 8. The CDR3 region is CASSPSGGMNYGYTF. CDR3 sequence (DNA): TGTGCCAGTAGTCCTTCAGGGGGGATGAACTATGGCTACACCTTC.

The CDR3 here is CASSRDRVPQETQYF. In nucleotides, the CDR3 is TGTGCCAGCAGTCGGGACAGGGTCCCCCAAGAGACCCAGTACTTC. V is TRBV6-5 and J is TRBJ2-5; 9 bases agree with TRBD1. Per germline, CDR1 MNHEY and CDR2 SVGAGI. CDR3 length: 15 residues. The V gene end was trimmed by 5 bases and the J gene end by 1 base; junction bases not matched to a gene: 5.

This rearrangement joins TRBV5-1 to TRBJ1-2; D is possibly TRBD1 (5 bases). The CDR3 is 15 residues long. V lost 0 bases and J lost 7, with 16 bases in between. The germline CDR1 and CDR2 sequences are SGHRS and YFSETQ. CDR3 sequence: CASSLAATVLSGYTF. DNA for the CDR3: TGCGCCAGCAGCTTGGCCGCGACAGTTTTGAGTGGCTACACCTTC.

This rearrangement joins TRBV5-1 to TRBJ2-1, with 8 bases identical to TRBD1. Germline V gene data show CDR1 as SGHRS and CDR2 as YFSETQ. The V gene end was trimmed by 7 bases and the J gene end by 4 bases; junction bases not matched to a gene: 4. The CDR3 length is 13 residues. The CDR3 nucleotides read TGCGCCAGCCGGGACAGGAGATACAATGAGCAGTTCTTC. Protein sequence: CASRDRRYNEQFF.